The 5 T cell receptor beta chains listed next were all sequenced from one sample in a study of T cell repertoires in cytomegalovirus infection. TCRdb re-derived calls from the reads in MiXCR, one entry per CDR3 protein. The top ten hold 13% of the sample, which has roughly 990,000 distinct CDR3 sequences, approximately 32% seen once. What these receptors recognize is not known. This sample comprised cultured CD8+ T cells from PBMCs, obtained from culture after CMV antigen stimulation. The receptors shown here come from a human donor in good health (CMV status not recorded). Some clones in this sample may be carry-over from other donors' samples.

This clonotype was counted many times. The V gene is TRBV7-3, the J gene TRBJ2-1, with TRBD1 identical over 9 bases. CDR1 and CDR2 from the germline V gene are SGHTA and FQGTGA. The J segment lost 6 bases and the V segment lost 5 bases, leaving 8 bases of the junction unmatched. This CDR3 is 15 amino acids long. The CDR3 spells CASSPGTGITNEQFF. The CDR3 DNA sequence: TGTGCCAGCAGCCCCGGGACAGGGATAACCAATGAGCAGTTCTTC.

A single count supports this clonotype. A read error may produce the germline difference seen at one junction end. The chain joins TRBV7-6 to TRBJ1-1; D call uncertain. This CDR3 is 15 amino acids long. Per germline, CDR1 SGHVS and CDR2 FNYEAQ. The CDR3, as DNA: TGTGCCAGCAGCTTAGTCGGGCCCCCCGCGATCGAAGTTTTCTTT. It translates to CASSLVGPPAIEVFF. The full variable domain, in which reference TRBV7-6 and TRBJ1-1 provide the parts outside the CDR3, is GAGVSQSPRYKVTKRGQDVALRCDPISGHVSLYWYRQALGQGPEFLTYFNYEAQQDKSGLPNDRFSAERPEGSISTLTIQRTEQRDSAMYRCASSLVGPPAIEVFFGQGTRLTVV.

The rearrangement joins TRBV4-3 to TRBJ1-1, with D possibly TRBD1 on 5 matching bases. Trimming took off 1 base at V and 4 bases at J, with 13 bases between the two ends. The CDR3 runs 15 residues. Per the germline V gene, CDR1 is LGHNA and CDR2 is YSLEER. The CDR3 nucleotides are TGCGCCAGCAGCCAAGTAGTATCCAGGGCCACTGAAGCTTTCTTT. It codes for CASSQVVSRATEAFF.

There are a few counts of this clonotype. The chain is built from TRBV6-6 and TRBJ2-7; a weak D match, TRBD2 (7 bases). This CDR3 is 15 amino acids long. Deletions cut 0 bases from V and 4 bases from J, with 13 bases between. Germline CDR1 reads MNHNY; CDR2 reads SVGAGI (reference sequence). The CDR3 protein is CASSYSMRGGYEQYV. The CDR3 DNA reads TGTGCCAGCAGTTACTCGATGAGGGGGGGGTACGAGCAGTACGTC.

This chain joins TRBV9 and TRBJ2-3; D might be TRBD2 (5 bases). Germline CDR1 SGDLS, CDR2 YYNGEE. V lost 3 bases and J lost 0, with 8 bases in between. The CDR3 sequence is 14 residues long. The chain's CDR3 is CASSGAASTDTQYF. The CDR3 DNA follows: TGTGCCAGCAGCGGAGCGGCTAGCACAGATACGCAGTATTTT.